This T cell receptor beta chain was sequenced in a study of blood T cell repertoires in COVID-19. The overall study: PBMCs, B-cell-depleted T cells, or T cells were the source of the cDNA or gDNA that made up the material.

V was shortened by 7 bases and J by 4 bases, with 19 bases between the two germline ends. CDR1 and CDR2 from the germline V gene are MNHEY and SVGAGI. This CDR3 is 15 amino acids long. Per the authors' pipeline: Scientists estimated how many nucleated cells there were by amplifying reference gene primers. Profiling relied on immunoSEQ multiplex PCR, and the TCRdb table lists in-frame clones only, not all of them. V and J calls and clone size come straight from that table; D and trimming were deduced from the DNA. The sample lists about 130,000 clones, more than 80% seen once, with 12% in the top ten.

The sequenced sample was peripheral blood. The chain uses TRBV6-5 and TRBJ1-2, with unresolved D. The source is a woman aged 60-75 years with acute or convalescent COVID-19. CDR3 residues: CASTSPSRDGYGYTF. The CDR3 DNA reads as TGTGCCAGCACCTCTCCTTCGAGGGATGGCTATGGCTACACCTTC.